Below, 26 T cell receptor beta chains from the same sample are listed, as sequenced in a study of blood T cell repertoires in COVID-19. Produced via immunoSEQ multiplex PCR; TCRdb's table is partial and in-frame only. This sample yields around 190,000 clones, of which 84% are seen a single time; about 13% belongs to the top ten. Input material: peripheral blood. All receptors come from a human donor in a cohort sampled during active COVID-19.

This rearrangement joins TRBV6-5 to TRBJ1-2; D may be TRBD1 (6 bases). The germline V gene has CDR1 MNHEY and CDR2 SVGAGI. The CDR3 loop spans 15 amino acids. V lost 4 bases, J lost 0 bases, and 12 bases lay in between. The CDR3 sequence is CASSSAGAANYGYTF. The CDR3 DNA sequence: TGTGCCAGCAGTTCGGCAGGGGCAGCTAACTATGGCTACACCTTC.

The chain combines TRBV10-3 with TRBJ2-7; possible D gene TRBD1, 6 bases. This CDR3 is 13 amino acids long. Trimming took off 5 bases at V and 0 bases at J, with 8 bases between the two ends. The germline CDR1 and CDR2 sequences are ENHRY and SYGVKD. The DNA for the CDR3 is TGTGCCATCAGTAGGACAGACTCCTACGAGCAGTACTTC. As protein: CAISRTDSYEQYF.

A few counts support this clone. The genes are TRBV10-1 and TRBJ2-2; the D gene is possibly TRBD1 (5 bases). The germline V and J ends were trimmed by 4 bases and 3 bases, with 15 bases remaining between them. The CDR3 is 16 amino acids. In germline, CDR1 is WNHNN, CDR2 SYGVQD (reference sequence). The CDR3 region has the DNA TGCGCCAGCAGTGCGGTGCGGCTAGGGGACACCGGGGAGCTGTTTTTT. This gives the protein CASSAVRLGDTGELFF.

In nucleotides, the CDR3 is TGCGCCAGCAGCCAAGATATACAGGTCATCTACAATGAGCAGTTCTTC. Translation gives CASSQDIQVIYNEQFF. J is TRBJ2-1 and V is TRBV4-1; possible D gene TRBD1, 5 bases. The CDR3 is 16 residues long. Germline CDR1 is MGHRA and CDR2 is YSYEKL. V lost 0 bases to trimming and J lost 3 bases, with 12 bases between them.

The V gene is TRBV10-2, the J gene TRBJ2-1; D gene uncertain. V lost 8 bases, J lost 4 bases, and 6 bases lay in between. Germline V gene sequence: CDR1 WSHSY, CDR2 SAAADI. This CDR3 is 11 amino acids long. The CDR3 DNA sequence: TGCGCCAGCGAGGTTTACAATGAGCAGTTCTTC. Translation: CASEVYNEQFF.

This chain uses TRBV18 with TRBJ2-2; TRBD1 is a possible D gene (6 bases). V was cut by 2 bases and J by 1 base, with 8 bases left in between. CDR3 size: 15 residues. Germline assignment: CDR1 KGHSH and CDR2 LQKENI. CDR3 coding DNA: TGTGCCAGCTCACCAGCGACAGGGAACACCGGGGAGCTGTTTTTT. Its translation is CASSPATGNTGELFF.

This chain joins TRBV9 and TRBJ2-3; D possibly corresponds to TRBD1 (5 bases). The ends were cut back, 3 bases at V and 8 bases at J, with 19 bases in the middle. The CDR3 contains 15 residues. Germline values: CDR1 SGDLS, CDR2 YYNGEE. CDR3 region: CASSDKKGKSPTQYF. CDR3 DNA sequence: TGTGCCAGCAGCGACAAAAAGGGGAAAAGCCCTACGCAGTATTTT. Variable domain in full (rest from reference TRBV9 and TRBJ2-3): DSGVTQTPKHLITATGQRVTLRCSPRSGDLSVYWYQQSLDQGLQFLIQYYNGEERAKGNILERFSAQQFPDLHSELNLSSLELGDSALYFCASSDKKGKSPTQYFGPGTRLTVL.

This chain connects TRBV5-5 to TRBJ2-1; D not resolved. Germline V gene sequence: CDR1 SGHKS, CDR2 YYEKEE (reference sequence). This CDR3 has 14 residues. V was shortened by 6 bases and J by 6 bases, with 16 bases between the two germline ends. In nucleotides, the CDR3 is TGTGCCAGCACCGTAAGCTGGAGCCCCAATGAGCAGTTCTTC. It encodes CASTVSWSPNEQFF.

This clone was seen once. V is TRBV6-5 and J is TRBJ2-6; D is possibly TRBD2 (6 bases). The CDR3 has 15 amino acids. Per germline, CDR1 MNHEY and CDR2 SVGAGI. V was clipped by 8 bases and J by 1 base, with 12 bases between them. The CDR3 nucleotides are TGTGCCAGCGGGGGGATATCATCTGGGGCCAACGTCCTGACTTTC. The encoded protein is CASGGISSGANVLTF.

CDR3 nucleotide sequence: TGTGCCAGCAGCTTAGCGAGGACAGGGGGCGTCCCCTACGAGCAGTACTTC. Its protein product is CASSLARTGGVPYEQYF. This sequence joins TRBV7-9 and TRBJ2-7, with 11 bases aligning to TRBD1. The ends lost 0 bases at V and 2 bases at J; junction bases unmatched: 6. Germline V gives CDR1 SEHNR, CDR2 FQNEAQ (reference sequence). CDR3 length: 17 amino acids.

The rearrangement joins TRBV6-5 to TRBJ1-6; no definite D call. The CDR3 totals 15 residues. CDR1 MNHEY and CDR2 SVGAGI come from the germline V gene. Trimming left V 0 bases short and J 7 bases short, with 10 bases between. The CDR3 region has the DNA TGTGCCAGCAGTTACTCGGCCAGGCAGAATTCACCCCTCCACTTT. This translates into CASSYSARQNSPLHF.

J is TRBJ2-1 and V is TRBV7-9; 7 bases fit TRBD1. This CDR3 contains 19 residues. CDR1 is SEHNR, CDR2 FQNEAQ, per germline (reference sequence). Trimming removed 7 bases from V and 7 bases from J; junction bases left unmatched: 25. CDR3 coding DNA: TGTGCCAGCACCCCAGGAATAGGGGGCTCGGGACGGACGCCAAATGAGCAGTTCTTC. As protein: CASTPGIGGSGRTPNEQFF.

The J gene is TRBJ2-5, the V gene TRBV7-8; maybe TRBD1 (6 bases). The CDR3 length is 16 residues. Trimming shortened V by 4 bases and J by 0 bases, and 15 bases separated the two germline ends. Per germline, CDR1 SGHVS and CDR2 FQNEAQ. CDR3 amino acids: CASSSRGQTYQETQYF. CDR3 nucleotide sequence: TGTGCCAGCAGCTCGAGGGGACAAACTTACCAAGAGACCCAGTACTTC.

The chain recombines TRBV28 with TRBJ2-4; a weak D match, TRBD1 (6 bases). CDR1 and CDR2 (germline): MDHEN, SYDVKM. The V gene lost 6 bases and the J gene lost 9 bases, with 15 bases spanning the gap. The CDR3 runs 13 residues. The CDR3 nucleotides read TGTGCCAGCAGCCTCGAGGGACATATCATTCAGTACTTC. It specifies CASSLEGHIIQYF.

The chain joins TRBV5-5 to TRBJ1-3; 9 positions agree with TRBD1. V lost 2 bases, J lost 4 bases, and 7 bases stayed unmatched. The CDR3 is 16 amino acids. Germline V gives CDR1 SGHKS, CDR2 YYEKEE (reference sequence). DNA of the CDR3: TGTGCCAGCAGCTTTGGGGGACAGGGTAGAGGAAACACCATATATTTT. Its protein product is CASSFGGQGRGNTIYF.

The chain links TRBV6-4 to TRBJ2-3; 10 positions match TRBD2. Germline CDR1 reads MRHNA; CDR2 reads SNTAGT. With V trimmed by 4 bases and J by 2 bases, 3 bases remained unmatched. The CDR3 length is 15 residues. CDR3 coding DNA: TGTGCCAGCAGTGCTGGACTAGCGGTCACAGATACGCAGTATTTT. Translating gives CASSAGLAVTDTQYF.

The chain is built from TRBV27 and TRBJ2-7; 10 bases match TRBD2. V lost 5 bases and J lost 2; bases outside the gene matches: 6. Germline V CDR1 and CDR2: MNHEY, SMNVEV (reference sequence). This CDR3 spans 15 amino acids. The CDR3 is CASSTGLAATYEQYF. DNA for the CDR3: TGTGCCAGCAGTACCGGACTAGCGGCCACCTACGAGCAGTACTTC.

CDR3 protein: CASRLQGEQYF. The DNA of the CDR3 is TGTGCCAGCAGGTTACAGGGCGAGCAGTACTTC. This chain links TRBV3-1 (or the pseudogene TRBV3-2) with TRBJ2-7; D may be TRBD1 (6 bases). V shed 6 bases and J shed 6 bases, with 9 bases lying between them. Germline V gene sequence: CDR1 LGHDT, CDR2 YNNKEL (reference sequence). CDR3 length equals 11 residues.

The chain uses TRBV9 and TRBJ2-7, with 9 bases that match TRBD1. Germline V CDR1 and CDR2: SGDLS, YYNGEE. CDR3 length equals 15 residues. After removal of 3 bases from V and 2 bases from J, the junction contained 6 bases not matched to a gene. DNA of the CDR3: TGTGCCAGCAGCGCCTCCGGGACAGGGACCTACGAGCAGTACTTC. Encoded protein: CASSASGTGTYEQYF.

The chain has TRBV5-4 and TRBJ2-2; 7 bases match TRBD1. Losses at the gene ends were 4 bases for V and 1 base for J; bases not matched to a gene: 7. This CDR3 region has 16 residues. CDR1 and CDR2 from the germline V gene are SGHNT and YYREEE (reference sequence). The chain's CDR3 is CASSPWTGRNTGELFF. In nucleotides, the CDR3 is TGTGCCAGCAGCCCCTGGACAGGCCGGAACACCGGGGAGCTGTTTTTT.

As regards this clone: This specimen includes other DNA sequences encoding the same CDR3. The J gene is TRBJ1-5, the V gene TRBV18, with TRBD1 matching 9 bases. CDR3 length: 14 residues. J was trimmed by 4 bases and V by 3 bases; bases with no gene match: 1. Germline CDR1 and CDR2: KGHSH and LQKENI. CDR3 sequence reads: CASSPGQGNQPQHF. The CDR3 DNA sequence: TGTGCCAGCTCACCGGGACAGGGTAATCAGCCCCAGCATTTT.

The V call is TRBV5-5, the J call TRBJ2-1; maybe TRBD2 (6 bases). Germline V gene lookup returns CDR1 SGHKS and CDR2 YYEKEE (reference sequence). Trimming took off 0 bases at V and 8 bases at J, with 15 bases between the two ends. The CDR3 covers 15 residues. CDR3 DNA: TGTGCCAGCAGCTTGGCGGGATTTTCGGGAGATGAGCAGTTCTTC. It codes for CASSLAGFSGDEQFF.

The V gene is TRBV19, the J gene TRBJ1-1; TRBD1 is a possible D gene (6 bases). V lost 3 bases to trimming and J lost 0 bases, with 14 bases between them. Germline V gives CDR1 LNHDA, CDR2 SQIVND (reference sequence). This CDR3 comprises 16 residues. Written as DNA, the CDR3 is TGTGCCAGTAGTATCAGGCAGGGGAGATTGAACACTGAAGCTTTCTTT. Residues: CASSIRQGRLNTEAFF.

The chain recombines TRBV28 with TRBJ2-7; perhaps TRBD1 as D (6 bases). This CDR3 region has 15 residues. Deletions cut 7 bases from V and 2 bases from J, with 18 bases between. Germline CDR1 and CDR2: MDHEN and SYDVKM. The CDR3 nucleotides are TGTGCCAGCAACCCCAGGGACACTCTTACCTACGAGCAGTACTTC. This translates into CASNPRDTLTYEQYF.

The chain carries TRBV15 and TRBJ1-2; D remains unclear. Germline V lookup: CDR1 LNHNV, CDR2 YYDKDF (reference sequence). The CDR3 sequence is 16 residues long. V lost 0 bases, J lost 0 bases, and 11 bases lay in between. CDR3 region: CATSRDRGSANYGYTF. The CDR3 coding sequence is TGTGCCACCAGCAGAGATCGTGGCAGCGCTAACTATGGCTACACCTTC. The full variable domain, with the rest looked up from reference TRBV15 and TRBJ1-2, is DAMVIQNPRYQVTQFGKPVTLSCSQTLNHNVMYWYQQKSSQAPKLLFHYYDKDFNNEADTPDNFQSRRPNTSFCFLDIRSPGLGDTAMYLCATSRDRGSANYGYTFGSGTRLTVV.

The CDR3 reads CAWSKETGVSSYNSPLHF. CDR3 nucleotides: TGTGCCTGGAGTAAAGAGACAGGGGTTAGCTCCTATAATTCACCCCTCCACTTT. The chain couples TRBV30 to TRBJ1-6; 8 bases agree with TRBD1. This CDR3 region has 18 residues. Germline loops: CDR1 GTSNPN, CDR2 SVGIG (reference sequence). V dropped 2 bases and J dropped 0; count of bases not matched to a gene: 9.